These 3 T cell receptor beta chains came from one sample sequenced in a study of blood T cell repertoires in COVID-19. The assay was immunoSEQ multiplex PCR, and TCRdb's table has in-frame clones only and misses some. The data hold more than 200,000 clones, with around 87% observed a single time. Sequences were obtained from PBMCs or T cells enriched from blood (not recorded which). The receptors come from a woman aged 45-60 years who had recovered from COVID-19.

The J gene is TRBJ1-6, the V gene TRBV7-2; weak D call: TRBD1 (6 bases). V was pared by 1 base and J by 10 bases, with 8 bases between. The CDR3 spans 13 residues. Per the germline V gene, CDR1 is SGHTA and CDR2 is FQGNSA. CDR3 sequence reads: CASSLDRESPLHF. The CDR3, as DNA: TGTGCCAGCAGCTTAGACAGGGAATCACCCCTCCACTTT.

V usage is TRBV6-2 or TRBV6-3 and J usage is TRBJ2-5; maybe TRBD2 (6 bases). The CDR3 is 14 residues long. Germline V CDR1 and CDR2: MNHEY, SVGEGT. Trimming left V 5 bases short and J 2 bases short, with 12 bases between. The chain's CDR3 is CASSLSGRQETQYF. In DNA, the CDR3 is TGTGCCAGCAGTCTTAGCGGAAGACAAGAGACCCAGTACTTC.

J is TRBJ1-4 and V is TRBV5-4, with 8 bases matching TRBD1. CDR1 SGHNT and CDR2 YYREEE come from the germline V gene (reference sequence). The CDR3 loop spans 16 amino acids. V trimming: 1 base; J trimming: 7 bases; junction bases outside the gene matches: 9. The CDR3 sequence is CASSLSGGGKSEKLFF. CDR3 nucleotides: TGTGCCAGCAGCTTGTCAGGGGGCGGGAAAAGTGAAAAACTGTTTTTT.